Listed here are 18 T cell receptor delta chains from one sample, sequenced in a study of gamma-delta T cells after stem cell transplantation. TCRdb re-called the RT-PCR reads through CATT. The table has around 760 delta-chain clones, over 20% seen once. The material sequenced was gamma-delta T cells. Receptors originate from a human donor. It is not recorded whose cells these are; they may come from a transplant donor.

This clone was seen only a few times. V and J are TRDV2 and TRDJ1; 8 bases match TRDD3. V shed 3 bases, J shed 0 bases, and the junction held 17 bases outside the gene matches. CDR3 length equals 19 residues. Germline V gene sequence: CDR1 GEAIGNYY, CDR2 EKD. In DNA, the CDR3 is TGTGCCTGTGACCTCATCTCCCGTACTGGTGGGGGATACACCGATAAACTCATCTTT. Amino acids: CACDLISRTGGGYTDKLIF.

This clone has a single count. The V gene remains uncalled, whereas the J gene is TRDJ3; no check of the table's D call, TRDD3, against the DNA was made. The CDR3 runs 21 residues. DNA of the CDR3: TGTGCCTGTGACACCGTGGACTGGGGGACTACCACGTCCTGGGACACCCGACAGATGTTTTTC. Protein sequence: CACDTVDWGTTTSWDTRQMFF.

This clone is categorized as large. The gene calls are TRDV2 and TRDJ1; 8 bases match TRDD3. The length of the CDR3 is 15 residues. After removal of 1 base from V and 1 base from J, the junction contained 4 bases not matched to a gene. Germline V lookup: CDR1 GEAIGNYY, CDR2 EKD. CDR3 in amino acids: CACDTLTGGTDKLIF. CDR3 nucleotides: TGTGCCTGTGACACGCTTACTGGGGGCACCGATAAACTCATCTTT.

The V gene lacks a call, and TRDJ1 is the J gene; whether TRDD3, the table's D call, matches the DNA was not checked. The CDR3 totals 18 residues. The CDR3 reads CACGCLGVLPSHTDKLIF. As DNA, the CDR3 is TGTGCCTGTGGATGTCTGGGGGTCCTCCCGAGCCACACCGATAAACTCATCTTT.

The V and J genes are TRDV2 and TRDJ3, with TRDD3 matching over 7 bases. In the absence of a J gene in TCRdb, the DNA was matched to germline to assign it here. V lost 3 bases to trimming and J lost 0 bases; unmatched junction nucleotides: 10. The CDR3 length is 19 residues. The germline CDR1 and CDR2 sequences are GEAIGNYY and EKD. The CDR3: CACDPSGGPRSWDTRQMFF. The CDR3 DNA reads TGTGCCTGTGACCCGTCTGGGGGCCCCCGCTCCTGGGACACCCGACAGATGTTTTTC.

By frequency in the sample, this clone is large. The chain is built from TRDV2 and TRDJ1; 10 bases map to TRDD3. The CDR3 runs to 14 residues. The junction had 2 bases not matched to a gene; V was cut back by 1 base and J by 4 bases. Germline V gene sequence: CDR1 GEAIGNYY, CDR2 EKD. The DNA for the CDR3 is TGTGCCTGTGACACTCTGGGGGATAGCGATAAACTCATCTTT. This codes for CACDTLGDSDKLIF.

In regard to this clone: Compared with germline, one end of the junction differs, possibly owing to a read error. The chain combines TRDV2 with TRDJ1; TRDD3 matches at 10 bases. Germline V lookup: CDR1 GEAIGNYY, CDR2 EKD. The CDR3 totals 16 residues. CDR3 loop: CACDTVGDTDTDKLTF. DNA of the CDR3: TGTGCCTGTGACACCGTGGGGGATACTGACACCGATAAACTCACCTTT.

The table lists this clone with a few counts. One junction end does not reproduce the germline sequence, and a read error may be involved. The rearrangement links TRDV2 to TRDJ1, with TRDD3 identical over 10 bases. Germline values: CDR1 GEAIGNYY, CDR2 EKD. This CDR3 has 16 amino acids. The CDR3 sequence is CARDDLLGDATDKLIF. The CDR3 nucleotides are TGTGCCCGTGACGACCTACTGGGGGATGCCACCGATAAACTCATCTTT.

This clone was seen only a few times. The chain carries TRDV2 and TRDJ1; a weak D match, TRDD3 (6 bases). The ends were cut back, 1 base at V and 0 bases at J, with 11 bases in the middle. The CDR3 is 15 residues long. Germline V gives CDR1 GEAIGNYY, CDR2 EKD. The CDR3 DNA follows: TGTGCCTGTGACACTCTTGGGGGGAACACCGATAAACTCATCTTT. Protein product: CACDTLGGNTDKLIF.

This clone was counted between two and nine times. V and J are TRDV2 and TRDJ1, with 13 nucleotides matching TRDD3. Germline lookup yields CDR1 GEAIGNYY and CDR2 EKD. V gave up 3 bases and J gave up 3 bases; unmatched junction bases: 12. The CDR3 runs to 18 residues. This CDR3 reads CACDYLTGGYEKADKLIF. The CDR3, as DNA: TGTGCCTGTGACTACCTTACTGGGGGATACGAGAAGGCCGATAAACTCATCTTT.

For this clone: The junction shows a germline mismatch at one end, possibly a read error. The V and J genes are TRDV2 and TRDJ1; D is unresolved. CDR1 and CDR2 from the germline V gene are GEAIGNYY and EKD. There are 15 residues in the CDR3. CDR3 nucleotide sequence: TGTGCCTGTGATTCCCTCGGGGCGCCCACCTATAAACTCATCTTT. This gives the protein CACDSLGAPTYKLIF.

V and J are TRDV2 and TRDJ3, with 7 bases aligning to TRDD3. The CDR3 has 17 amino acids. Trimming removed 0 bases from V and 0 bases from J; junction bases left unmatched: 1. The germline V gene encodes CDR1 GEAIGNYY and CDR2 EKD. The CDR3 region has the DNA TGTGCCTGTGACACCTGGGGGAGCTCCTGGGACACCCGACAGATGTTTTTC. Residues: CACDTWGSSWDTRQMFF.

The V call is TRDV2, the J call TRDJ1, with TRDD3 matching over 12 bases. This CDR3 is 15 amino acids long. V was pared by 3 bases and J by 3 bases, with 4 bases of the junction left unmatched. CDR1 is GEAIGNYY and CDR2 is EKD in the germline V gene. The chain's CDR3 is CACDPLGDTADKLIF. The CDR3 region has the DNA TGTGCCTGTGACCCTCTGGGGGATACGGCCGATAAACTCATCTTT.

This clone is large by share. The same CDR3 is also encoded by other DNA sequences in this sample. The genes are TRDV2 and TRDJ1, with TRDD3 identical over 7 bases. This CDR3 is built from 17 residues. Germline V lookup: CDR1 GEAIGNYY, CDR2 EKD. J lost 1 base, V lost 1 base, and 11 bases had no gene match. CDR3 sequence (DNA): TGTGCCTGTGACACTTTGGGGGAATCAGCTGGCACCGATAAACTCATCTTT. Translating gives CACDTLGESAGTDKLIF.

This clone came up a few times. J is TRDJ1 and V is TRDV2; TRDD3 agrees at 7 bases. Germline trimming cut 1 base from V and 0 bases from J; bases unmatched to any gene: 7. The CDR3 length is 16 residues. Germline values: CDR1 GEAIGNYY, CDR2 EKD. The CDR3, as DNA: TGTGCCTGTGACACGCTAAGGCTGGGGGACACCGATAAACTCATCTTT. As protein: CACDTLRLGDTDKLIF.

The V gene is TRDV2, the J gene TRDJ1, with TRDD3 matching over 11 bases. The J gene, missing from TCRdb, was assigned here through DNA to germline matching. With V trimmed by 0 bases and J by 0 bases, 5 bases remained unmatched. Germline lookup yields CDR1 GEAIGNYY and CDR2 EKD. The CDR3 consists of 17 residues. CDR3 sequence reads: CACDTMGDTTNTDKLIF. CDR3 in DNA: TGTGCCTGTGACACCATGGGGGATACGACAAACACCGATAAACTCATCTTT.

This clone was counted a few times. The chain employs TRDV2 and TRDJ1, with 10 bases lining up with TRDD3. This CDR3 comprises 16 residues. Germline V lookup: CDR1 GEAIGNYY, CDR2 EKD. J was trimmed by 0 bases and V by 2 bases; bases with no gene match: 5. This chain's CDR3 is CACDNLLGDYTDKLIF. The CDR3 DNA is TGTGCCTGTGACAACTTACTGGGGGATTACACCGATAAACTCATCTTT.

In this sample, this clone turned up a few times. The rearrangement uses TRDV1 and TRDJ1; 8 nucleotides align to TRDD3. The CDR3 consists of 18 residues. Trimming removed 0 bases from V and 0 bases from J; junction bases left unmatched: 9. The germline CDR1 and CDR2 sequences are TSWWSYY and QGS. CDR3 residues: CALGELGTGGQDTDKLIF. CDR3 nucleotides: TGTGCTCTTGGGGAACTCGGAACTGGGGGCCAAGACACCGATAAACTCATCTTT.